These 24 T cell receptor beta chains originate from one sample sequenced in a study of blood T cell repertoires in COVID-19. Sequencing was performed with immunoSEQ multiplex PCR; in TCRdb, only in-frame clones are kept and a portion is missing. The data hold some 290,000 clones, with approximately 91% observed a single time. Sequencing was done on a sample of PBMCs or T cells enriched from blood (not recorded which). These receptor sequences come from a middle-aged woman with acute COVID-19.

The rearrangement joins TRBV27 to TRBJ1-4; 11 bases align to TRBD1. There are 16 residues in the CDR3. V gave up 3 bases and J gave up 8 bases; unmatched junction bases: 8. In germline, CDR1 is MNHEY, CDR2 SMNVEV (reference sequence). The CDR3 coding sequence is TGTGCCAGCAGTTTGGAAAGGGACAGGGGGGGAGAAAAACTGTTTTTT. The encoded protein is CASSLERDRGGEKLFF.

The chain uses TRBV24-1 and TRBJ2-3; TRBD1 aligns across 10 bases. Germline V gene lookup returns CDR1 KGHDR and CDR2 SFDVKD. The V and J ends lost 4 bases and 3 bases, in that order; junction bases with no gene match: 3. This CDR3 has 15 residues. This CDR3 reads CATSERDRGTDTQYF. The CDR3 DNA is TGTGCCACCAGTGAGCGGGACAGGGGTACAGATACGCAGTATTTT.

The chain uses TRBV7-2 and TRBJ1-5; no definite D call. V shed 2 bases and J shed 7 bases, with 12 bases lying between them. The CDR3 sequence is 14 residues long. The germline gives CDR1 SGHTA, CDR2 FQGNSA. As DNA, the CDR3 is TGTGCCAGCAGCTTAACCGGCCCGGGGCAGCCCCAGCATTTT. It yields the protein CASSLTGPGQPQHF. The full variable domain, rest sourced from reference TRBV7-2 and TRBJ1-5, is GAGVSQSPSNKVTEKGKDVELRCDPISGHTALYWYRQSLGQGLEFLIYFQGNSAPDKSGLPSDRFSAERTGGSVSTLTIQRTQQEDSAVYLCASSLTGPGQPQHFGDGTRLSIL.

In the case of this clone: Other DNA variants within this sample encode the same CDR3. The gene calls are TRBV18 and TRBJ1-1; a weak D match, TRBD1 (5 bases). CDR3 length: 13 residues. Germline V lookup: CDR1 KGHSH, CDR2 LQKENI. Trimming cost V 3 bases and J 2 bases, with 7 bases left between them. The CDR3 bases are TGTGCCAGCTCACCGGGGGGTAACACTGAAGCTTTCTTT. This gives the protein CASSPGGNTEAFF.

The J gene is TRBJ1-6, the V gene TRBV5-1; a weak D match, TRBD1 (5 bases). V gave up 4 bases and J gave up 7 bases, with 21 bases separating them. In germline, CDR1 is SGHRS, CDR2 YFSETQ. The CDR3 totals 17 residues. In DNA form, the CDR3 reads TGCGCCAGCAGCCAGGGTACGGGCAACCTATGGAATTCACCCCTCCACTTT. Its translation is CASSQGTGNLWNSPLHF.

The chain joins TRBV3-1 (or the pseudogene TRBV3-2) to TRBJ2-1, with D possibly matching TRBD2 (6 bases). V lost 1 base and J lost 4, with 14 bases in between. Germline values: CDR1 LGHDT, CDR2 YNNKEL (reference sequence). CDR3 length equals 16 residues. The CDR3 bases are TGTGCCAGCAGCCAAGCAGCCACCGCGGGGTACAATGAGCAGTTCTTC. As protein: CASSQAATAGYNEQFF.

Here the CDR3 reads CASSLYRGREPQHF. DNA for the CDR3: TGCGCCAGCAGCCTATATAGGGGAAGGGAGCCCCAGCATTTT. This sequence joins TRBV5-1 and TRBJ1-5, with D possibly being TRBD1 (5 bases). The CDR3 covers 14 residues. The V end was cut by 4 bases, the J end by 8 bases, with 16 bases between. CDR1 SGHRS and CDR2 YFSETQ come from the germline V gene.

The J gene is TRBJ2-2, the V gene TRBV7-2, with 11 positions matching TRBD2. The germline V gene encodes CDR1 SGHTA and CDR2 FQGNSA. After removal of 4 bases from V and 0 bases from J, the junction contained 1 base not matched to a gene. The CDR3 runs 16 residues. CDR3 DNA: TGTGCCAGCAGCTCACTAGCGGGAGCGAACACCGGGGAGCTGTTTTTT. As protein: CASSSLAGANTGELFF.

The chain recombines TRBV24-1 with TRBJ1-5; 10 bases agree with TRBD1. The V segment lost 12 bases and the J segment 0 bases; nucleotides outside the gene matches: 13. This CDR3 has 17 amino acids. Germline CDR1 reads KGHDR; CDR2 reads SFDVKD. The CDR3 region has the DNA TGTGCCCCCCGCCCGGACAGGGGGTTGGATAGCAATCAGCCCCAGCATTTT. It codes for CAPRPDRGLDSNQPQHF.

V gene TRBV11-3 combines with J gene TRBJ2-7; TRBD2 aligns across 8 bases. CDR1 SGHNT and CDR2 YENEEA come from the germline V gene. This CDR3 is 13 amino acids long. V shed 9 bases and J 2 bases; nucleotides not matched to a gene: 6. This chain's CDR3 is CASASGSTYEQYF. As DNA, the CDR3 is TGTGCCAGTGCAAGCGGGAGCACCTACGAGCAGTACTTC. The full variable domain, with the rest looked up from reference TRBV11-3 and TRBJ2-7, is EAGVVQSPRYKIIEKKQPVAFWCNPISGHNTLYWYLQNLGQGPELLIRYENEEAVDDSQLPKDRFSAERLKGVDSTLKIQPAELGDSAVYLCASASGSTYEQYFGPGTRLTVT.

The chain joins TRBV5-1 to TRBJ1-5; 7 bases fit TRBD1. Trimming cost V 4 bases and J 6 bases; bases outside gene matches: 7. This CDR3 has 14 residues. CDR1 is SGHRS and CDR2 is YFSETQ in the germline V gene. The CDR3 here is CASSPQGVGQPQHF. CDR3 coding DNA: TGCGCCAGCAGCCCCCAGGGGGTAGGTCAGCCCCAGCATTTT.

CDR3 in DNA: TGTGCCAGCAGCTTAGCGACCCCCGACAGGGTATCGGGTGAAAAACTGTTTTTT. Translated: CASSLATPDRVSGEKLFF. V and J are TRBV7-2 and TRBJ1-4; TRBD1 matches at 7 bases. The CDR3 loop spans 18 amino acids. Unmatched junction bases numbered 14, after V lost 0 bases and J lost 7 bases. Germline V gene lookup returns CDR1 SGHTA and CDR2 FQGNSA.

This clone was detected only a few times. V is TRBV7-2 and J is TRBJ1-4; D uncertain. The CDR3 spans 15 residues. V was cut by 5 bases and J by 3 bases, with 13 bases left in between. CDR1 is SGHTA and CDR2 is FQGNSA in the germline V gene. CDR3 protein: CASSPRGRANEKLFF. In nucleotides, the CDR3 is TGTGCCAGCAGCCCCAGAGGGAGGGCTAATGAAAAACTGTTTTTT.

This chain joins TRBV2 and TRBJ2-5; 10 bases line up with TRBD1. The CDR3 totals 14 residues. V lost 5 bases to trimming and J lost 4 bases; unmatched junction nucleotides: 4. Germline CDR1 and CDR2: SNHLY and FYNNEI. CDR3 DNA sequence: TGTGCCAGCAGTACTGACAGGGGGCGAGAGACCCAGTACTTC. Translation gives CASSTDRGRETQYF.

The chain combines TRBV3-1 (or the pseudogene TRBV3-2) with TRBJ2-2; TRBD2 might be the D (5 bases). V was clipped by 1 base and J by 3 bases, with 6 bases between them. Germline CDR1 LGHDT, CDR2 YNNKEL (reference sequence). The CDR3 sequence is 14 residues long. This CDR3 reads CASSQGGYTGELFF. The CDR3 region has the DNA TGTGCCAGCAGCCAAGGAGGGTACACCGGGGAGCTGTTTTTT.

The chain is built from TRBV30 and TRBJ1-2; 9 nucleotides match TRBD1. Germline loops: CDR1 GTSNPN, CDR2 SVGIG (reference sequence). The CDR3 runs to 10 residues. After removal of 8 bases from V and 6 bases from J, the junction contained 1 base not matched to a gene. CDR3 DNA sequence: TGTGCCCGACAGGGGGATGGCTACACCTTC. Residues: CARQGDGYTF.

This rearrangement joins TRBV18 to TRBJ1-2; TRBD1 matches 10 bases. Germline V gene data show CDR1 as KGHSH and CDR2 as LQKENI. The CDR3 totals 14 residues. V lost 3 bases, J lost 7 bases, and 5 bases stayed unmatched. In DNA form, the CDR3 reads TGTGCCAGCTCACCCGGGACAGGGGTTGTTGGCTACACCTTC. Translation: CASSPGTGVVGYTF.

The CDR3: CASSLGQIHQPQHF. The CDR3 DNA is TGTGCCAGCAGTTTAGGGCAGATACATCAGCCCCAGCATTTT. The chain has TRBV28 and TRBJ1-5; D call uncertain. With 2 bases removed from V and 5 bases from J, the gap between germline ends came to 10 bases. Germline assignment: CDR1 MDHEN and CDR2 SYDVKM. The CDR3 is made up of 14 amino acids.

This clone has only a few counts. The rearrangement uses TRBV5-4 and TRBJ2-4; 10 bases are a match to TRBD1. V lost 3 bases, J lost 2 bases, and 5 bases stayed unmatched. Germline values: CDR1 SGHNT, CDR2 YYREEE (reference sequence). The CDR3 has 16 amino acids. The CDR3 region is CASSSGQGNTKNIQYF. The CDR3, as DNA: TGTGCCAGCAGCTCGGGACAGGGGAATACCAAAAACATTCAGTACTTC. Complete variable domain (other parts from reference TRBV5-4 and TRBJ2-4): ETGVTQSPTHLIKTRGQQVTLRCSSQSGHNTVSWYQQALGQGPQFIFQYYREEENGRGNFPPRFSGLQFPNYSSELNVNALELDDSALYLCASSSGQGNTKNIQYFGAGTRLSVL.

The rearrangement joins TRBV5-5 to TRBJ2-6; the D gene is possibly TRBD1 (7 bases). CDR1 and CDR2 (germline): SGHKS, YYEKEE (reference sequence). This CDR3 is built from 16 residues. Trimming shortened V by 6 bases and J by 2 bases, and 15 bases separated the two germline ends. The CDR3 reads CASTNSGGTGANVLTF. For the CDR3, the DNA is TGTGCCAGCACCAATTCAGGGGGGACTGGGGCCAACGTCCTGACTTTC.

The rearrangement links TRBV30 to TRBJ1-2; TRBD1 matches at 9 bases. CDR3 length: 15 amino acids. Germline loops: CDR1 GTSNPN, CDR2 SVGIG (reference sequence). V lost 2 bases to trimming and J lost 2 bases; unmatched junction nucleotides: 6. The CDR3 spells CAWSRPGQGNYGYTF. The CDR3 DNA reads TGTGCCTGGAGTCGTCCGGGACAGGGAAACTATGGCTACACCTTC.

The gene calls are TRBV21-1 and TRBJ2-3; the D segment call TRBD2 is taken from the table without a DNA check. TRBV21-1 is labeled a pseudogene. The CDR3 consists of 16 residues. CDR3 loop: CASRRPKEYPTDTQYF. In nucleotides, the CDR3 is TGTGCCAGCAGACGCCCCAAAGAGTACCCCACAGATACGCAGTATTTT.

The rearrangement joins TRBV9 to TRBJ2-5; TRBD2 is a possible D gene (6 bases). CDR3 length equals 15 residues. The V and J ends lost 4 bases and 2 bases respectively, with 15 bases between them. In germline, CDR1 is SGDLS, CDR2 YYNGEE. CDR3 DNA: TGTGCCAGCAGCTCGTCCGGGACTCGTCAAGAGACCCAGTACTTC. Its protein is CASSSSGTRQETQYF.

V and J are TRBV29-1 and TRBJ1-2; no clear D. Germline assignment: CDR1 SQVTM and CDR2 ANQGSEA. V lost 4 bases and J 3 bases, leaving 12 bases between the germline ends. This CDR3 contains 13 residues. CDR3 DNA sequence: TGCAGCGTTGTCAAAGGAGATGACTATGGCTACACCTTC. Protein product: CSVVKGDDYGYTF.